Each of the 21 T cell receptor beta chains below was sequenced from the same sample in a study of identifying expanded T cells in peripheral blood. TCRdb keeps only in-frame clones here, not all; method: immunoSEQ multiplex PCR. The sample lists 65,000 to 95,000 clones, around 84% occurring once. Sample: blood. Receptors were obtained from a person aged 18 to 75 in good health.

The CDR3 DNA follows: TGTGCCAGCAGTTCAACGACGAGGAATGGGGGTTTGGCTTTCTTT. Amino acid sequence: CASSSTTRNGGLAFF. V usage is TRBV7-9 and J usage is TRBJ1-1; weak D call: TRBD1 (5 bases). CDR1 and CDR2 (germline): SEHNR, FQNEAQ (reference sequence). This CDR3 has 15 amino acids. The V end was cut by 6 bases, the J end by 11 bases, with 25 bases between.

The chain carries TRBV19 and TRBJ2-7, with TRBD1 matching 7 bases. The CDR3 contains 13 residues. From germline, CDR1 is LNHDA and CDR2 SQIVND (reference sequence). The trim removed 9 bases at V and 3 bases at J, leaving 8 bases unmatched. The CDR3 DNA reads TGTGCCAGGGGGAAGGACAGGTACTACGAGCAGTACTTC. Protein product: CARGKDRYYEQYF.

This clone was seen only a few times. V and J are TRBV7-2 and TRBJ1-2, with D perhaps TRBD1 (5 bases). The germline V gene encodes CDR1 SGHTA and CDR2 FQGNSA. V lost 4 bases and J lost 4, with 13 bases in between. This CDR3 is built from 14 residues. CDR3 in DNA: TGTGCCAGCAGCTCCTCGGGACTGCTCTATGGCTACACCTTC. The encoded protein is CASSSSGLLYGYTF.

This clone was observed once. CDR3 amino acids: CASSPGRGSQQETQYF. The CDR3 coding sequence is TGTGCCAGCAGCCCAGGGAGGGGATCACAGCAAGAGACCCAGTACTTC. The genes are TRBV28 and TRBJ2-5; TRBD2 matches 7 bases. Germline V gene sequence: CDR1 MDHEN, CDR2 SYDVKM. This CDR3 spans 16 amino acids. Unmatched junction bases numbered 12, after V lost 6 bases and J lost 2 bases.

The chain uses TRBV5-1 and TRBJ2-3; D is perhaps TRBD2 (6 bases). Between the trimmed V and J ends, which lost 2 bases and 4 bases, there was a span of 17 bases. CDR3 size: 16 residues. Germline lookup yields CDR1 SGHRS and CDR2 YFSETQ. CDR3 in amino acids: CASSFPREFGADTQYF. CDR3 nucleotide sequence: TGCGCCAGCAGCTTCCCCCGGGAGTTTGGCGCAGATACGCAGTATTTT.

This clone has more than one count but fewer than ten. This chain links TRBV6-1 with TRBJ2-7; D perhaps matches TRBD1 (5 bases). Per the germline V gene, CDR1 is MNHNS and CDR2 is SASEGT. The CDR3 totals 14 residues. V dropped 2 bases and J dropped 3 bases, with 11 bases sitting between them. This CDR3 reads CASSEYPQGYEQYF. The CDR3 DNA reads TGTGCCAGCAGTGAATACCCGCAGGGCTACGAGCAGTACTTC.

This clone was counted between two and nine times. This chain uses TRBV7-9 with TRBJ2-3; 11 nucleotides align to TRBD1. Per the germline V gene, CDR1 is SEHNR and CDR2 is FQNEAQ (reference sequence). The CDR3 extends over 17 amino acids. J gave up 3 bases and V 4 bases, and 9 bases lay outside the gene matches. The CDR3 coding sequence is TGTGCCAGCAGCTCGCTGCCGGGACAGGGGGTGACAGATACGCAGTATTTT. As protein: CASSSLPGQGVTDTQYF. The full variable domain, in which reference TRBV7-9 and TRBJ2-3 provide the parts outside the CDR3, is DTGVSQNPRHKITKRGQNVTFRCDPISEHNRLYWYRQTLGQGPEFLTYFQNEAQLEKSRLLSDRFSAERPKGSFSTLEIQRTEQGDSAMYLCASSSLPGQGVTDTQYFGPGTRLTVL.

The CDR3, as DNA: TGTGCCAGCAGTTTTCAGGGGGAGATGAACACTGAAGCTTTCTTT. Protein product: CASSFQGEMNTEAFF. The chain combines TRBV28 with TRBJ1-1, with 7 bases identical to TRBD1. The CDR3 totals 15 residues. V was clipped by 3 bases and J by 0 bases; unmatched bases: 4. Germline CDR1 reads MDHEN; CDR2 reads SYDVKM.

V gene TRBV7-2 combines with J gene TRBJ1-2, with 8 bases matching TRBD1. This CDR3 spans 15 amino acids. CDR1 and CDR2 from the germline V gene are SGHTA and FQGNSA. With 6 bases clipped from V and 4 bases from J, the junction kept 10 bases outside the gene matches. The CDR3 coding sequence is TGTGCCAGCAGACTAGGACAGGGATCATCCTATGGCTACACCTTC. This sequence encodes CASRLGQGSSYGYTF.

The chain links TRBV18 to TRBJ2-6; a possible D gene is TRBD1 (6 bases). Trimming pared 3 bases from V and 0 bases from J, leaving 27 bases between. Per germline, CDR1 KGHSH and CDR2 LQKENI. The length of the CDR3 is 22 residues. CDR3 nucleotide sequence: TGTGCCAGCTCACCGGTCTCGGGCCCCCAGGGGACCGCTATCTCTGGGGCCAACGTCCTGACTTTC. Residues: CASSPVSGPQGTAISGANVLTF.

In its sample, this clone was seen once. CDR3 nucleotides: TGCAGCGTTGGTGGGACAGGGACGTACGAGCAGTACTTC. Amino acid sequence: CSVGGTGTYEQYF. J is TRBJ2-7 and V is TRBV29-1, with 9 bases identical to TRBD1. There are 13 residues in the CDR3. J was trimmed by 4 bases and V by 4 bases; bases with no gene match: 5. The germline V gene has CDR1 SQVTM and CDR2 ANQGSEA.

This chain links TRBV5-1 with TRBJ2-7, with 14 bases identical to TRBD2. Germline V gene sequence: CDR1 SGHRS, CDR2 YFSETQ. The V gene end was trimmed by 4 bases and the J gene end by 4 bases; junction bases not matched to a gene: 7. This CDR3 contains 16 residues. The CDR3 DNA is TGCGCCAGCAGCCCGGGACTAGCGGGAGTTGTATACGAGCAGTACTTC. It encodes CASSPGLAGVVYEQYF.

The chain is built from TRBV4-2 and TRBJ2-3, with 10 bases lining up with TRBD1. This CDR3 is built from 18 residues. V gave up 1 base and J gave up 5 bases; unmatched junction bases: 12. From germline, CDR1 is LGHNA and CDR2 YNFKEQ. CDR3 sequence (DNA): TGTGCCAGCAGCCAAGGAAGATGGACAGGGGGTTGGGAAGATACGCAGTATTTT. This gives the protein CASSQGRWTGGWEDTQYF.

The V gene is TRBV9, the J gene TRBJ2-7; tentatively, D is TRBD1 (5 bases). CDR1 is SGDLS and CDR2 is YYNGEE in the germline V gene. The length of the CDR3 is 15 residues. V shed 0 bases and J shed 0 bases, with 10 bases lying between them. As DNA, the CDR3 is TGTGCCAGCAGCGTAGGGTCAGGGCCCTCCTACGAGCAGTACTTC. Protein product: CASSVGSGPSYEQYF.

This clone is deemed medium-sized. The chain combines TRBV7-8 with TRBJ2-7; 8 bases agree with TRBD1. The ends lost 5 bases at V and 2 bases at J; junction bases unmatched: 5. The CDR3 is 14 residues long. The germline V gene has CDR1 SGHVS and CDR2 FQNEAQ. CDR3 sequence (DNA): TGTGCCAGCAGCGGAGGACAGGGTCCCTACGAGCAGTACTTC. This translates into CASSGGQGPYEQYF.

The J gene is TRBJ1-3, the V gene TRBV5-1; D ambiguous. The CDR3 contains 12 residues. Germline assignment: CDR1 SGHRS and CDR2 YFSETQ. With 5 bases removed from V and 0 bases from J, the gap between germline ends came to 3 bases. The CDR3 is CASSLSGNTIYF. The CDR3 DNA sequence: TGCGCCAGCAGTCTCTCTGGAAACACCATATATTTT.

A single count supports this clone. This chain uses TRBV9 with TRBJ1-5; tentative D call: TRBD1 (6 bases). This CDR3 spans 13 amino acids. Germline V CDR1 and CDR2: SGDLS, YYNGEE. Trimming shortened V by 3 bases and J by 7 bases, and 11 bases separated the two germline ends. CDR3 region: CASSAQGNQPQHF. Written as DNA, the CDR3 is TGTGCCAGCAGCGCTCAGGGGAACCAGCCCCAGCATTTT.

The chain is built from TRBV5-6 and TRBJ1-4, with TRBD1 as a possible D gene (5 bases). V lost 0 bases and J lost 4, with 16 bases in between. The CDR3 has 17 amino acids. Germline assignment: CDR1 SGHDT and CDR2 YYEEEE. CDR3: CASSLARPGPLNEKLFF. The DNA of the CDR3 is TGTGCCAGCAGCTTGGCTCGCCCAGGGCCCCTTAATGAAAAACTGTTTTTT.

This clone was found a few times. The rearrangement joins TRBV28 to TRBJ2-1; no reliable D call. Germline assignment: CDR1 MDHEN and CDR2 SYDVKM. The V end was cut by 4 bases, the J end by 8 bases, with 12 bases between. The CDR3 loop spans 13 amino acids. CDR3 residues: CASSSELRDEQFF. CDR3 DNA sequence: TGTGCCAGCAGTTCGGAATTACGTGATGAGCAGTTCTTC.

This chain uses TRBV7-2 with TRBJ1-2, with a tentative D call TRBD1 (5 bases). Germline CDR1 and CDR2: SGHTA and FQGNSA. V lost 5 bases and J lost 7, with 20 bases in between. The CDR3 runs to 15 residues. For the CDR3, the DNA is TGTGCCAGCAGCGGGCTTTGGGGGATAGGTGCTGGCTACACCTTC. It is translated as CASSGLWGIGAGYTF.

This chain connects TRBV5-4 to TRBJ2-3, with 8 positions matching TRBD1. The germline V gene encodes CDR1 SGHNT and CDR2 YYREEE (reference sequence). CDR3 length: 15 residues. With V trimmed by 3 bases and J by 1 base, 4 bases remained unmatched. CDR3 sequence (DNA): TGTGCCAGCAGCTATACGGGACAGGGCACAGATACGCAGTATTTT. Protein: CASSYTGQGTDTQYF.